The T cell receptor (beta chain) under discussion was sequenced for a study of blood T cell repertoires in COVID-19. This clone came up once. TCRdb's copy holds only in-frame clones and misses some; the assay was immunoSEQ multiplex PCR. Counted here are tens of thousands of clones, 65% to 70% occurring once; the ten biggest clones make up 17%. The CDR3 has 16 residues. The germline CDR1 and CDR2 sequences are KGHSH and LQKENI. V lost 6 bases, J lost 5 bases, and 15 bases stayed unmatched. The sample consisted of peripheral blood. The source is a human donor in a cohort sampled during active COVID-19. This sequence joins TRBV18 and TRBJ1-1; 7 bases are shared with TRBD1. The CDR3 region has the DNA TGTGCCAGCTCGCCTACGACAGGGCGGGTTGGGACTGAAGCTTTCTTT. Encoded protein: CASSPTTGRVGTEAFF.